This paragraph covers one T cell receptor (beta chain) sequence. What antigen it recognizes has not been identified. No base-level quality is on record; no much larger clone is a single base apart. CDR1 and CDR2, looked up from the germline V gene, are MNHNS and SASEGT. Relative to germline, V is 7 bases shorter and J is 2 bases shorter, with 18 bases between their ends. The CDR3 contains 15 residues, cysteine and phenylalanine counted. The kept DNA is CDR3 alone, 45 bases in frame from the first base. The data stem from a study of T-cell memory formation after mild COVID-19 (dated by TCRdb to the early 2020s). Broadly, across the study: TCR sequence clusters from the two donors were largely donor specific. In a couple of donors, T-cell clones that expanded and contracted after mild COVID-19 were followed by sequencing TCRalpha and TCRbeta repertoires longitudinally. The cohort comprised two young, previously healthy adult volunteers, one female and one male. Results the study describes overall, beyond this receptor: The detection of some responding clones in pre-infection memory suggests that pre-existing cross-reactive memory T cells joined the SARS-CoV-2 response. Contracting CD4+ clones appeared mostly in the CM and EM memory subsets, whereas CD8+ clones were enriched in EMRA. Only two mild cases were covered by the study, and larger cohorts that include severe cases with pre-infection samples were considered necessary. From day 15 to 85, contracting clones showed balanced CD4/CD8 phenotypes, whereas a second wave of clones that expanded from day 15 to 37 leaned towards CD4+. Whether the second-wave clones peaking on day 37 were SARS-CoV-2 specific was not confirmed.

PBMCs were isolated by Ficoll-Paque density gradient centrifugation. The reads were generated on an Illumina NovaSeq 6000. TCRalpha and TCRbeta cDNA libraries were constructed by 5'RACE with constant-segment primers, with sample barcodes and unique molecular identifiers being introduced. Trizol reagent was used to extract RNA from every sample. Library amplification was performed in two PCR steps, and a second sample barcode and Illumina TruSeq adapters were introduced in the second step. The libraries were sequenced on an Illumina NovaSeq using 2 x 150 bp paired-end reads. The original methods were these. The reads were demultiplexed and collapsed into UMI-guided consensus sequences using migec v1.2.7. Using mixcr v2.1.11, UMI consensuses were aligned to TRA and TRB V and J templates and then assembled into clonotypes. Expanded or contracted clonotypes were those called significant by both edgeR and NoisET, with noise models trained on biological replicates. For edgeR calls, the thresholds were a false discovery rate-adjusted p below 0.01 and a log2 fold-change of 1. As an exploratory analysis of dynamics, PCA with hierarchical clustering was applied to max-normalized trajectories of the 1000 most abundant clonotypes. Separately sequenced CD4+ and CD8+ repertoires were used to assign the CD4 or CD8 phenotype of responding clones. Clones were called with MiXCR by TCRdb after fastp trimmed the public reads at Q25, and only in-frame beta chains were retained. Rows matching on CDR3 protein sequence are summarized as one entry with the most common DNA and genes. V and J calls and clone size were set by TCRdb, not the authors. For this sample there are roughly 600,000 distinct CDR3 sequences; more than 15% appear just once. The ten largest account for about 12% of the sample.

The V and J segments used are TRBV6-1 and TRBJ2-7, with an unclear D gene assignment. Sequenced material: PBMCs or a T cell subset sorted from them (not recorded which). This sequence originates from an adult woman who had mild COVID-19 (a few samples of this study predate the infection). The sample titles of this study are shuffled in the database, so cell type and time point are left out; the donor was told from shared clones. The CDR3 region: CASIHPSRFPYEQYF. The bases read TGTGCCAGCATACATCCCAGTCGTTTTCCCTACGAGCAGTACTTC.